The 28 T cell receptor delta chains presented below share a single source sample, sequenced in a study of gamma-delta chains in newborns, infants, children. TCRdb re-called the reads through CATT. The data show about 7,600 delta-chain clones, 0.66% seen once. Specimen: blood. These receptors all stem from a child who was a newborn, infant or young child, either healthy, febrile or measles-vaccinated (not recorded which).

Points on this clone: TCRdb attributes to this sequence the protein of a much larger clone, which differs from the DNA translation at residue 15; a read error is likely, and the protein displayed is translated from the DNA. The rearrangement joins TRDV2 to TRDJ3; TRDD3 agrees at 10 bases. The CDR3 extends over 18 amino acids. Germline V gene data show CDR1 as GEAIGNYY and CDR2 as EKD. This CDR3 is CACDLVLGDLWDTRRMFF. The CDR3 DNA is TGTGCCTGTGACTTGGTACTGGGGGATCTCTGGGACACCCGACGGATGTTTTTC.

This clone was counted a few times. The mismatch at residue 4 between this DNA's translation and the TCRdb protein of a much larger clone likely reflects a read error; the protein shown is translated from the DNA. The CDR3 DNA reads as TGTGCCTGTGGCACCGTATTGGGGGCCAACTCCTGGGACACCCGACAGATGTTTTTC. Translating gives CACGTVLGANSWDTRQMFF. The rearrangement uses TRDV2 and TRDJ3, with a weak D call TRDD3 (6 bases). CDR3 length: 19 residues. Germline values: CDR1 GEAIGNYY, CDR2 EKD.

As to this clone: A read error is the likely source, as a far larger clone sits one nucleotide away. The sample has other DNA sequences that encode this CDR3 too. The chain recombines TRDV2 with TRDJ3; possibly TRDD3 for D (5 bases). The germline V gene has CDR1 GEAIGNYY and CDR2 EKD. This CDR3 spans 21 amino acids. V lost 0 bases and J lost 1, with 21 bases in between. The CDR3 sequence: CACDTVTLRGLGSWDTRQMFF. In nucleotides, the CDR3 is TGTGCCTGTGACACCGTCACCCTGCGGGGGTTAGGTTCCTGGGACACCCGACAGATGTTTTTC.

For this clone: TCRdb's entry gives the protein of a much larger clone, which mismatches this DNA's translation at residue 3, likely from a read error; the protein reported here is translated from the DNA. This chain uses TRDV2 with TRDJ3, with D possibly being TRDD3 (5 bases). This CDR3 is 19 amino acids long. CDR1 is GEAIGNYY and CDR2 is EKD in the germline V gene. The CDR3 region is CARDLAGAFSSWDTRQMFF. CDR3 coding DNA: TGTGCCCGTGACTTAGCGGGGGCATTTAGCTCCTGGGACACCCGACAGATGTTTTTC.

This clone has only a few counts. For this DNA, TCRdb reports the protein of a much larger clone, which diverges at residue 11, most likely from a read error; the protein presented here is translated directly from the DNA. Other nucleotide sequences in the sample specify the same CDR3. The genes are TRDV2 and TRDJ3, with D possibly being TRDD3 (6 bases). V was trimmed by 0 bases and J by 5 bases, leaving 16 bases between them. The CDR3 contains 18 residues. CDR1 GEAIGNYY and CDR2 EKD come from the germline V gene. CDR3 amino acids: CACDTVGIVSRDTRQMFF. CDR3 coding DNA: TGTGCCTGTGACACCGTGGGGATCGTGTCCCGGGACACCCGACAGATGTTTTTC.

The table lists this clone with a few counts. The chain employs TRDV2 and TRDJ3; 8 nucleotides match TRDD3. The CDR3 contains 19 residues. V lost 3 bases, J lost 0 bases, and 9 bases stayed unmatched. CDR1 is GEAIGNYY, CDR2 EKD, per germline. CDR3 DNA sequence: TGTGCCTGTGACCTACTGGGGGCTACGCTCTCCTGGGACACCCGACAGATGTTTTTC. It codes for CACDLLGATLSWDTRQMFF.

As regards this clone: A read error likely explains why the TCRdb protein, taken from a much larger clone, differs from this DNA's translation at residue 18; the protein shown is translated from the DNA. This chain uses TRDV2 with TRDJ3; 13 nucleotides line up with TRDD3. From germline, CDR1 is GEAIGNYY and CDR2 EKD. This CDR3 spans 20 amino acids. In nucleotides, the CDR3 is TGTGCCTGTGACCACCTACTGGGGGATACGCGTACCTGGGACACCCGACAGACGTTTTTC. This translates into CACDHLLGDTRTWDTRQTFF.

This clone was observed at least ten times. This sequence may be a read error, since a much larger clone differs from it by one base. The rearrangement links TRDV2 to TRDJ3, with 10 bases lining up with TRDD3. The V gene end was trimmed by 0 bases and the J gene end by 0 bases; junction bases not matched to a gene: 4. The CDR3 totals 19 residues. From germline, CDR1 is GEAIGNYY and CDR2 EKD. CDR3 in DNA: TGTGCCTGTGACACCGCGTACTGGGGGATCTCCTGGGACACCCGACAGATGTTTTTC. This encodes CACDTAYWGISWDTRQMFF.

This clone showed up just a few times. This sequence may be a read error, since a much larger clone differs from it by one base. The same CDR3 also results from other DNA sequences found in this sample. The rearrangement uses TRDV2 and TRDJ1; D possibly corresponds to TRDD3 (6 bases). V gave up 0 bases and J gave up 0 bases, with 16 bases separating them. CDR1 and CDR2 (germline): GEAIGNYY, EKD. The CDR3 contains 17 residues. The CDR3 sequence: CACDTVGRGKYTDKLIF. In DNA, the CDR3 is TGTGCCTGTGACACCGTGGGCCGGGGGAAGTACACCGATAAACTCATCTTT.

On this clone itself: This probably arose from a read error, given a far larger clone one base away. Other DNA sequences of this sample code for an identical CDR3. The rearrangement uses TRDV2 and TRDJ3, with D perhaps TRDD3 (6 bases). CDR1 GEAIGNYY and CDR2 EKD come from the germline V gene. V was pared by 1 base and J by 0 bases, with 18 bases between. This CDR3 region has 20 residues. DNA for the CDR3: TGTGCCTGTGACACTGCTGGGGATGTCCTCCACTCCTGGGACACCCGACAGATGTTTTTC. Encoded protein: CACDTAGDVLHSWDTRQMFF.

A few counts support this clone. The likely explanation is a read error, given a far larger clone one base away. The sample has other DNA sequences that encode this CDR3 too. This chain uses TRDV2 with TRDJ3; TRDD3 might be the D (5 bases). Germline loops: CDR1 GEAIGNYY, CDR2 EKD. This CDR3 contains 19 residues. CDR3 DNA sequence: TGTGCCTGTGACACCGTCCGGGTTGTGAGCTCCTGGGATACCCGACAGATGTTTTTC. The encoded protein is CACDTVRVVSSWDTRQMFF.

The table lists this clone with a few counts. A single base separates this from a much larger clone, so it may be a read error. This rearrangement joins TRDV2 to TRDJ3; TRDD3 might be the D (6 bases). Germline-derived CDR1 and CDR2 are GEAIGNYY and EKD. The CDR3 length is 17 residues. The CDR3 bases are TGTGCCCGTGACACCACTGGGAGCTCCTGGGACACCCGACAGATGTTTTTC. Its protein is CARDTTGSSWDTRQMFF.

Comment on this clone: This could be a read error, since a much larger clone is one nucleotide away. V gene TRDV2 combines with J gene TRDJ2; a possible D gene is TRDD3 (6 bases). Germline V gene sequence: CDR1 GEAIGNYY, CDR2 EKD. V dropped 0 bases and J dropped 3 bases, with 10 bases sitting between them. This CDR3 is 15 amino acids long. Written as DNA, the CDR3 is TGTGCCTGTGACACCATCCGGGGGATGACAGCACAACTCTTCTTT. This codes for CACDTIRGMTAQLFF.

A few counts support this clone. The TCRdb protein and the DNA translation do not line up at residue 11; the protein shown here was made by translating the DNA. The chain couples TRDV2 to TRDJ3; 10 bases are shared with TRDD3. The ends lost 3 bases at V and 0 bases at J; junction bases unmatched: 13. There are 21 residues in the CDR3. Germline values: CDR1 GEAIGNYY, CDR2 EKD. The CDR3 sequence: CACDFILGDATSSWDTRQMFF. CDR3 DNA sequence: TGTGCCTGTGACTTTATACTGGGGGATGCCACAAGCTCCTGGGACACCCGACAGATGTTTTTC.

V usage is TRDV2 and J usage is TRDJ2; TRDD3 agrees at 9 bases. This CDR3 has 15 amino acids. Germline CDR1 GEAIGNYY, CDR2 EKD. V dropped 0 bases and J dropped 6; count of bases not matched to a gene: 4. The CDR3 coding sequence is TGTGCCTGTGACACCCTGGGGGATTCCGCAGCACAACTCTTCTTT. It yields the protein CACDTLGDSAAQLFF.

About this clone: The protein recorded in TCRdb matches a much larger clone and deviates from this DNA's translation at residue 16, suggesting a read error; the protein here is obtained by translating the DNA. The chain uses TRDV2 and TRDJ3; 13 bases line up with TRDD3. Germline V gene data show CDR1 as GEAIGNYY and CDR2 as EKD. CDR3 length equals 18 residues. CDR3 bases: TGTGCCTGTGCCCAACTGGGGGATACGTCCTGGGACACCCGACAGACGTTTTTC. Translation gives CACAQLGDTSWDTRQTFF.

This clone has only a few counts. The protein in TCRdb stems from a much larger clone and differs at residue 10 from this DNA's translation, likely a read error; here the protein is translated from the DNA. The chain has TRDV2 and TRDJ3, with TRDD3 identical over 10 bases. CDR3 length: 18 residues. The V and J ends lost 0 bases and 3 bases, in that order; junction bases with no gene match: 4. Germline V gives CDR1 GEAIGNYY, CDR2 EKD. CDR3 DNA: TGTGCCTGTGACACCGGGGGATACGGCTACTGGGACACCCGACAGATGTTTTTC. Residues: CACDTGGYGYWDTRQMFF.

By share, this clone ranks as medium-sized. It may be a read error: a sequence one base away is much more abundant. The sample carries other DNA sequences with the same CDR3. The gene calls are TRDV2 and TRDJ3; D is perhaps TRDD3 (6 bases). The CDR3 consists of 18 residues. Germline values: CDR1 GEAIGNYY, CDR2 EKD. The germline V and J ends were trimmed by 0 bases and 0 bases, with 11 bases remaining between them. The CDR3 coding sequence is TGTGCCTGTGACACCTGGGGGGCCAGCTCCTGGGACACCCGACAGATGTTTTTC. This encodes CACDTWGASSWDTRQMFF.

This clone was seen more than once but under ten times. TCRdb's protein, taken from a much larger clone, differs from this DNA's translation at residue 5, likely owing to a read error; the protein displayed comes from the DNA. This chain uses TRDV2 with TRDJ2; no definite D call. CDR3 length equals 16 residues. Germline assignment: CDR1 GEAIGNYY and CDR2 EKD. V was shortened by 2 bases and J by 0 bases, with 12 bases between the two germline ends. The CDR3 is CACDIVYDALTAQLFF. DNA of the CDR3: TGTGCCTGTGACATCGTTTATGACGCTTTGACAGCACAACTCTTCTTT.

A few counts support this clone. Since a much larger clone is just one base distant, this may be a read error. The chain links TRDV2 to TRDJ3; TRDD3 matches at 11 bases. Germline CDR1 is GEAIGNYY and CDR2 is EKD. CDR3 length: 17 residues. This chain's CDR3 is CARDILGDNWDTRQMFF. In DNA form, the CDR3 reads TGTGCCCGTGACATACTGGGGGATAACTGGGACACCCGACAGATGTTTTTC.

Concerning this clone: It may be a read error: a sequence one base away is much more abundant. The sample contains more than one DNA sequence encoding this CDR3. V gene TRDV2 combines with J gene TRDJ1; D is possibly TRDD2 (8 bases). The CDR3 is 21 residues long. Trimming stripped 0 bases from V and 0 bases from J, with 28 bases between. Germline V lookup: CDR1 GEAIGNYY, CDR2 EKD. CDR3 bases: TGTGCCTGTGACACCCCCTACCTTCCTATGGGGGACGGACAGTACACCGATAAACTCATCTTT. Translating gives CACDTPYLPMGDGQYTDKLIF.

Here the CDR3 reads CACDTLGLGDTQTWDTRQMFF. The DNA for the CDR3 is TGTGCCTGTGACACCCTCGGTCTGGGGGATACGCAGACCTGGGACACCCGACAGATGTTTTTC. This rearrangement joins TRDV2 to TRDJ3, with 12 positions matching TRDD3. The V and J ends lost 0 bases and 2 bases, in that order; junction bases with no gene match: 10. The CDR3 consists of 21 residues. Germline CDR1 reads GEAIGNYY; CDR2 reads EKD.

This clone has more than one count but fewer than ten. A much larger clone differs from this one at a single base, so this may be a read error. The same CDR3 can be traced to other DNA sequences in this sample. The chain uses TRDV2 and TRDJ1; 11 bases are shared with TRDD3. The CDR3 loop spans 18 amino acids. From germline, CDR1 is GEAIGNYY and CDR2 EKD. The DNA for the CDR3 is TGCGCCTGTGACTCCGTACTGGGGGATAGGAGGCTCACCGATAAACTCATCTTT. Its translation: CACDSVLGDRRLTDKLIF.

This clone is deemed medium-sized. This sample includes further DNA sequences coding for the same CDR3. The chain recombines TRAV29/DV5 with TRDJ3; D uncertain. Germline lookup yields CDR1 NSMFDY and CDR2 ISSIKDK. V was shortened by 0 bases and J by 11 bases, with 6 bases between the two germline ends. The length of the CDR3 is 12 residues. The CDR3 is CAASGAPRQMFF. In DNA, the CDR3 is TGTGCAGCAAGCGGGGCCCCCCGACAGATGTTTTTC.

This clone has just a few counts. Being one base from a much bigger clone, this may be a read error. J is TRDJ3 and V is TRDV2, with a weak D call TRDD3 (6 bases). CDR3 length: 17 amino acids. Germline CDR1 GEAIGNYY, CDR2 EKD. DNA for the CDR3: TGTGCCTGTGACAGTACTGGGAGCTCCTTGGACACCCGACAGATGTTTTTC. Protein: CACDSTGSSLDTRQMFF.

The V and J genes are TRDV1 and TRDJ1; D is perhaps TRDD2 (8 bases). V gave up 4 bases and J gave up 0 bases, with 33 bases separating them. The CDR3 has 22 residues. From germline, CDR1 is TSWWSYY and CDR2 QGS. Written as DNA, the CDR3 is TGTGCTCTTGGGGGTCCCCTTCCTAAACCGTACTGGGGCGACTCGTACACCGATAAACTCATCTTT. Residues: CALGGPLPKPYWGDSYTDKLIF.

On this clone: TCRdb attributes to this sequence the protein of a much larger clone, which differs from the DNA translation at residue 10; a read error is likely, and the protein displayed is translated from the DNA. The V gene is TRDV2, the J gene TRDJ1; 8 bases map to TRDD3. Germline V gene lookup returns CDR1 GEAIGNYY and CDR2 EKD. CDR3 length: 12 amino acids. In DNA, the CDR3 is TGTGCCTGTGGGGGATACACCGATAAAATCATCTTT. It encodes CACGGYTDKIIF.

About this clone: TCRdb's protein for this DNA is that of a much larger clone and differs from the translation at residue 5, likely a read error; the protein shown is the DNA translation. This chain uses TRDV2 with TRDJ3; 9 positions agree with TRDD3. CDR3 length: 20 residues. Germline trimming cut 3 bases from V and 0 bases from J; bases unmatched to any gene: 11. Germline values: CDR1 GEAIGNYY, CDR2 EKD. CDR3 nucleotide sequence: TGTGCCTGTGACGCCGGGGGATACTCCCCCCTCTCCTGGGACACCCGACAGATGTTTTTC. Its protein product is CACDAGGYSPLSWDTRQMFF.